The entry below describes one T cell receptor beta chain. The data are from a study of cytomegalovirus exposure and HLA in healthy donors. The CDR3 is 15 amino acids. Germline CDR1 and CDR2: SQVTM and ANQGSEA. Trimming removed 0 bases at V and 5 bases at J, with 16 bases between. In the PCR, 60 Vbeta and 13 Jbeta primers were used. Repertoires were generated with immunoSEQ multiplex PCR, while TCRdb's copy carries only in-frame clones and drops some. The repertoire holds some 130,000 clones, with 85% to 90% as singletons. The chain has TRBV29-1 and TRBJ1-1, with D unresolved. The clonotype was recovered from a woman in her thirties in good health and CMV-seronegative. The sample taken for sequencing was PBMCs. This chain's CDR3 is CSVEDFRLQKTEAFF. The CDR3 coding sequence is TGCAGCGTTGAAGACTTCCGCCTACAGAAAACTGAAGCTTTCTTT.